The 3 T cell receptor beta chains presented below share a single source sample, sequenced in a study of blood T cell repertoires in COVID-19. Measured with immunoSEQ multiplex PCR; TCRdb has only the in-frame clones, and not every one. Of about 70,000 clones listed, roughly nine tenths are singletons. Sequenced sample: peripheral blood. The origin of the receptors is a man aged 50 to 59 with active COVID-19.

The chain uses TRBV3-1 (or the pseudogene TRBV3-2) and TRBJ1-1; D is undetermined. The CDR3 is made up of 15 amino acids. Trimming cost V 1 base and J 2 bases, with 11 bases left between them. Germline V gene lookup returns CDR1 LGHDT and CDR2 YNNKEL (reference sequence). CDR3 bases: TGTGCCAGCAGCCAAGCCCCGCACAGAAACACTGAAGCTTTCTTT. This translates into CASSQAPHRNTEAFF.

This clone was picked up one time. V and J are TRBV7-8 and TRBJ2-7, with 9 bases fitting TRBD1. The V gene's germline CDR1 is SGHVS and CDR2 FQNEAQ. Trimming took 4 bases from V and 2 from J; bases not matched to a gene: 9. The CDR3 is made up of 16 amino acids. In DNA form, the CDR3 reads TGTGCCAGCAGCTCTCCAGGACAGGGGACGACCTACGAGCAGTACTTC. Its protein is CASSSPGQGTTYEQYF.

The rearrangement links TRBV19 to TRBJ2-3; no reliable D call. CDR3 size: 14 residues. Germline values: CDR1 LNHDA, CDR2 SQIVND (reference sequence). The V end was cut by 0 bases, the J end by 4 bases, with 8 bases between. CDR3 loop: CASSIDLVADTQYF. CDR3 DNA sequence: TGTGCCAGTAGTATAGATTTAGTAGCAGATACGCAGTATTTT.